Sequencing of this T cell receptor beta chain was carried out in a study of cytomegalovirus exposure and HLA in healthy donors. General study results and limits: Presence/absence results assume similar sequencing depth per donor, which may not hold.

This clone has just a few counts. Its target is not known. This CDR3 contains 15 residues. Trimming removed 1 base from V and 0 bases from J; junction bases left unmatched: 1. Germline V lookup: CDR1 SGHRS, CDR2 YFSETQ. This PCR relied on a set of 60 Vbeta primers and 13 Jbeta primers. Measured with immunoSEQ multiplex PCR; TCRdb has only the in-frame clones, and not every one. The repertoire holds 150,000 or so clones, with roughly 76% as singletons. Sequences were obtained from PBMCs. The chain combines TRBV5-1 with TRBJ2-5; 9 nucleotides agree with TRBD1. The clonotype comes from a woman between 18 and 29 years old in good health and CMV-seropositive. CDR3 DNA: TGCGCCAGCAGCTTGACAGGGGGCCACCAAGAGACCCAGTACTTC. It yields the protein CASSLTGGHQETQYF.